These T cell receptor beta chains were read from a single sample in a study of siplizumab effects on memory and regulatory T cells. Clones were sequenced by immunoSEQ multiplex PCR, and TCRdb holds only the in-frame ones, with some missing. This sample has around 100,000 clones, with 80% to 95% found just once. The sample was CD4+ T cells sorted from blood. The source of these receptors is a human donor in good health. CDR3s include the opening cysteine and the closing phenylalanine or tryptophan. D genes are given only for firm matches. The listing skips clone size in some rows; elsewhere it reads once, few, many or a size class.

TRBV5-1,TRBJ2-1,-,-,CASSLRAEVTYNEQFF,TGCGCCAGCAGCTTGAGGGCGGAAGTTACCTACAATGAGCAGTTCTTC
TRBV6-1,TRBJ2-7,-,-,CASRWRVYEQYF,TGTGCCAGCCGGTGGAGGGTCTACGAGCAGTACTTC
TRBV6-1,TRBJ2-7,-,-,CASSPANYEQYF,TGTGCCAGCAGCCCGGCCAATTACGAGCAGTACTTC
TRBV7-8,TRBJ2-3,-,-,CASSFGAPLTTDTQYF,TGTGCCAGCAGCTTCGGGGCCCCGTTAACCACAGATACGCAGTATTTT
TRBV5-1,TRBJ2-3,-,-,CASSFDRPEDTQYF,TGCGCCAGCAGCTTCGACAGGCCGGAGGATACGCAGTATTTT
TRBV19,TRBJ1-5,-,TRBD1,CASSKGQGVHF,TGTGCCAGTAGTAAGGGACAGGGCGTGCATTTT
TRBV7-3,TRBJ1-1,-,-,CASSSRLNTEAFF,TGTGCCAGCAGCTCTAGACTGAACACTGAAGCTTTCTTT
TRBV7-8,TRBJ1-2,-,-,CASSLAGTSGYGYTF,TGTGCCAGCAGCTTAGCGGGGACTTCCGGCTATGGCTACACCTTC
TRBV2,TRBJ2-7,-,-,CASGGSFYEQYF,TGTGCCAGCGGGGGGTCCTTCTACGAGCAGTACTTC
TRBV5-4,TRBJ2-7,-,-,CASSLSPNYEQYF,TGTGCCAGCAGCTTGTCTCCTAACTACGAGCAGTACTTC
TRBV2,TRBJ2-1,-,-,CASSELRLGPYNEQFF,TGTGCCAGCAGTGAACTGAGACTCGGACCCTACAATGAGCAGTTCTTC
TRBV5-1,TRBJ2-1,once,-,CASSLGEYGQGGHNEQFF,TGCGCCAGCAGTTTGGGCGAATACGGCCAGGGCGGTCACAATGAGCAGTTCTTC
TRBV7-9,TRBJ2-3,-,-,CASSLASSDTQYF,TGTGCCAGCAGCTTAGCGTCCTCCGATACGCAGTATTTT
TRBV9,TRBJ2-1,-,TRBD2,CASSAGLADLREQFF,TGTGCCAGCAGCGCGGGACTAGCCGACCTGAGGGAGCAGTTCTTC
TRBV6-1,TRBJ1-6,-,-,CASSLVGSPLHF,TGTGCCAGCAGTCTTGTTGGGTCACCCCTCCACTTT
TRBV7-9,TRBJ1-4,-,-,CASTDDGVGSEKLFF,TGTGCCAGCACCGACGACGGGGTGGGGAGTGAAAAACTGTTTTTT
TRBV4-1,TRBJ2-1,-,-,CASSLEHLEDSYNEQFF,TGCGCCAGCAGCCTCGAGCACCTGGAAGACTCCTACAATGAGCAGTTCTTC
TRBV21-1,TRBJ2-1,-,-,CASSLQLPYLGNEQFF,TGTGCCAGCAGCCTCCAGCTACCCTATCTGGGCAATGAGCAGTTCTTC
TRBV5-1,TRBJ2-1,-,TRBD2,CASSLTSGTYNEQFF,TGCGCCAGCAGCTTGACTAGCGGGACCTACAATGAGCAGTTCTTC
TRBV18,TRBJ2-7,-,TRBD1,CASSRTGGDYEQYF,TGTGCCAGCTCAAGGACAGGGGGAGATTACGAGCAGTACTTC
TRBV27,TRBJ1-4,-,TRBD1,CASRNLDRMGEKLFF,TGTGCCAGCAGGAACCTGGACAGGATGGGGGAAAAACTGTTTTTT
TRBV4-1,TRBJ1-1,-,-,CASSRRIFSNTEAFF,TGCGCCAGCAGCCGGCGGATTTTCTCGAACACTGAAGCTTTCTTT
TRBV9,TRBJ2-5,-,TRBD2,CASSVKTSGSTVETQYF,TGTGCCAGCAGCGTAAAAACTAGCGGGAGTACAGTTGAGACCCAGTACTTC
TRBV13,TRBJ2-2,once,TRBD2,CASSFGLAGGQENTGELFF,TGTGCCAGCAGCTTCGGACTAGCGGGAGGACAAGAGAACACCGGGGAGCTGTTTTTT
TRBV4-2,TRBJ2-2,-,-,CASSQVGGLPQIAGELFF,TGTGCCAGCAGCCAAGTTGGAGGACTACCACAAATTGCCGGGGAGCTGTTTTTT
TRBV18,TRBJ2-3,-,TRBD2,CASSPQSSGRGTDTQYF,TGTGCCAGCTCACCACAATCCTCCGGGAGGGGTACAGATACGCAGTATTTT
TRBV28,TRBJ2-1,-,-,CASSPGLPNEQFF,TGTGCCAGCAGCCCTGGACTACCTAATGAGCAGTTCTTC
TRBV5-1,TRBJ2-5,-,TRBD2,CASSFAGGAGETQYF,TGCGCCAGCAGCTTTGCGGGAGGGGCAGGGGAGACCCAGTACTTC
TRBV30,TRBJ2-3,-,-,CAWSPGSNTQYF,TGTGCCTGGAGTCCGGGCAGCAATACGCAGTATTTT
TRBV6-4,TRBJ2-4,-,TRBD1,CASTRSSGTGDDGAKNIQYF,TGTGCCAGCACGAGATCGAGCGGGACAGGGGATGACGGGGCCAAAAACATTCAGTACTTC
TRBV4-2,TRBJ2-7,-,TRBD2,CASSQEWLAGGEQYF,TGTGCCAGCAGCCAAGAGTGGCTAGCGGGAGGCGAGCAGTACTTC
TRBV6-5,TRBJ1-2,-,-,CASRLTSGYGYTF,TGTGCCAGCAGACTTACTTCAGGGTATGGCTACACCTTC
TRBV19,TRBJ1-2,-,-,CASSQEHGSGYTF,TGTGCCAGTAGTCAAGAACATGGGAGTGGCTACACCTTC
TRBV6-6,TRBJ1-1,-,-,CASSYSDGGTEAFF,TGTGCCAGCAGTTACTCCGACGGGGGCACTGAAGCTTTCTTT
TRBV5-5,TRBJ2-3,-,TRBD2,CASSYVGLDITDTQYF,TGTGCCAGCAGCTACGTGGGACTAGACATCACAGATACGCAGTATTTT
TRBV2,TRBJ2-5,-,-,CASSELGGFETQYF,TGTGCCAGCAGTGAACTCGGTGGGTTTGAGACCCAGTACTTC
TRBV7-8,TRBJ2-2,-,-,CASSLVRGITGELFF,TGTGCCAGCAGCTTAGTAAGGGGCATCACCGGGGAGCTGTTTTTT
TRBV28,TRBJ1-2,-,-,CASSGGSNYGYTF,TGTGCCAGCAGTGGCGGGAGTAACTATGGCTACACCTTC
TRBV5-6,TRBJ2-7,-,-,CASSSRTGRFNYEQYF,TGTGCCAGCAGCTCCCGGACGGGTAGGTTCAACTACGAGCAGTACTTC
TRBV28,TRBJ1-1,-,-,CASSVSGRPLVFF,TGTGCCAGCAGTGTTTCAGGGAGGCCATTAGTTTTCTTT
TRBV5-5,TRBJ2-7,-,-,CASSKAGTGVYEQYF,TGTGCCAGCAGCAAAGCCGGGACGGGGGTCTACGAGCAGTACTTC
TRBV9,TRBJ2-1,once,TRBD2,CASSTAAGAVEQFF,TGTGCCAGCAGCACCGCAGCGGGAGCGGTTGAGCAGTTCTTC
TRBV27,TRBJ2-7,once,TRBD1,CASSWTGQGVYEQYF,TGTGCCAGCAGTTGGACGGGACAGGGTGTCTACGAGCAGTACTTC
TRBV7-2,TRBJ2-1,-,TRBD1,CASSRTITGTGQGEFF,TGTGCCAGCAGCCGTACCATAACCGGGACAGGTCAGGGAGAGTTCTTC
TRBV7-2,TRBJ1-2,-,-,CASSLPGGLYGYTF,TGTGCCAGCAGCTTGCCCGGGGGTCTCTATGGCTACACCTTC
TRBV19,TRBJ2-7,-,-,CASSMTGGVDEQYF,TGTGCCAGTAGTATGACAGGCGGGGTGGACGAGCAGTACTTC
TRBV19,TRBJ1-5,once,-,CASSIGEDQPQHF,TGTGCCAGTAGTATCGGGGAGGATCAGCCCCAGCATTTT
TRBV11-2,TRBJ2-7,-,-,CASSGSGYEQYF,TGTGCCAGCAGCGGGAGTGGGTACGAGCAGTACTTC
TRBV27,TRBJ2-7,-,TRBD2,CASSSSRGSSYEQYF,TGTGCCAGCAGTTCCTCGCGCGGGAGCTCCTACGAGCAGTACTTC
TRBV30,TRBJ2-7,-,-,CAWSVRGRPSSYEQYF,TGTGCCTGGAGTGTACGGGGGCGGCCCAGCTCCTACGAGCAGTACTTC
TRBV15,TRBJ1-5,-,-,CATSRGYGAIGPQHF,TGTGCCACCAGCAGGGGTTACGGGGCAATTGGGCCCCAGCATTTT
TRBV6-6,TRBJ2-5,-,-,CASSYGIIGETQYF,TGTGCCAGCAGTTACGGTATTATTGGAGAGACCCAGTACTTC
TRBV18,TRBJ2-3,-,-,CASSPSGTSTDTQYF,TGTGCCAGCTCACCTAGCGGAACTAGCACAGATACGCAGTATTTT
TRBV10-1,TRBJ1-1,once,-,CASNVGNTEAFF,TGCGCCAGCAATGTGGGAAACACTGAAGCTTTCTTT
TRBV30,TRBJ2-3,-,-,CAWSLSGSLQYF,TGTGCCTGGAGTCTATCGGGGTCCTTGCAGTATTTT
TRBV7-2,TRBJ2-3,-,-,CASSWARGGSTDTQYF,TGTGCCAGCAGCTGGGCACGGGGCGGGAGCACAGATACGCAGTATTTT
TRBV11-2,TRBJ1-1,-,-,CASSLGLPSEAFF,TGTGCCAGCAGCTTAGGACTTCCTTCTGAAGCTTTCTTT